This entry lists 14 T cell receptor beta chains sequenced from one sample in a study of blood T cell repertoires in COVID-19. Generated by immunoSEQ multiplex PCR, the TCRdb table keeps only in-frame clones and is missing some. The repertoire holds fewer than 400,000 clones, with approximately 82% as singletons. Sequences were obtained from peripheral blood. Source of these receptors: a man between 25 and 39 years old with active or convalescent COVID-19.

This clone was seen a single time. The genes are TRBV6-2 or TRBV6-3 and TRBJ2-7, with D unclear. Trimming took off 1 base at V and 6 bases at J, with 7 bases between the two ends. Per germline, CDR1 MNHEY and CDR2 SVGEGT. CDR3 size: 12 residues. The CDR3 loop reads CASSYWAREQYF. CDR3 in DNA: TGTGCCAGCAGTTACTGGGCCCGCGAGCAGTACTTC.

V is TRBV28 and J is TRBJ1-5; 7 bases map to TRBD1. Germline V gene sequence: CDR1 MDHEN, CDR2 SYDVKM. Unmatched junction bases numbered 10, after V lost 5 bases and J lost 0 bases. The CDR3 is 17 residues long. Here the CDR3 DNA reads TGTGCCAGCAGTACCTTCGAGACAGGGACTAGCAATCAGCCCCAGCATTTT. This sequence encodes CASSTFETGTSNQPQHF.

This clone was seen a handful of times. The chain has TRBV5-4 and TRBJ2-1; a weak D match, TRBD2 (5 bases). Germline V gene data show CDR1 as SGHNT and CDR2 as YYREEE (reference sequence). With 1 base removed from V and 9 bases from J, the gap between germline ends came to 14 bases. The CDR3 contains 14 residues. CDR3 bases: TGTGCCAGCAGCTTGCGTCTAGCTCAAGCTGAGCAGTTCTTC. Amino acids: CASSLRLAQAEQFF.

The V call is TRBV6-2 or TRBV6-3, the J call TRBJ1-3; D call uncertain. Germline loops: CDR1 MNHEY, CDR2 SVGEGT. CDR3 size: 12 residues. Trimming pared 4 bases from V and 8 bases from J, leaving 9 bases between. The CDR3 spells CASSSQTDTIYF. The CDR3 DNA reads TGTGCCAGCAGTTCCCAAACGGACACCATATATTTT.

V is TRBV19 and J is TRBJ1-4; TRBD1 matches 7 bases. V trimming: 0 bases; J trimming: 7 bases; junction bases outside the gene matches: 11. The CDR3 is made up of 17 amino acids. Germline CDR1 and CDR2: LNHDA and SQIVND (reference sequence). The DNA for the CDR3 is TGTGCCAGTAGTATAGATCGGGACGGACAGGAGGGTGAAAAACTGTTTTTT. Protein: CASSIDRDGQEGEKLFF.

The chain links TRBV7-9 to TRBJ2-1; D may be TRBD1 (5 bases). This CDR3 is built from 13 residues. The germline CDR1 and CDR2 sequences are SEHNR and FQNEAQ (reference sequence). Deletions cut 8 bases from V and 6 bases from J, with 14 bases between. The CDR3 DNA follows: TGTGCCAGCTTAACCTTGGGGCTCAATGAGCAGTTCTTC. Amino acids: CASLTLGLNEQFF.

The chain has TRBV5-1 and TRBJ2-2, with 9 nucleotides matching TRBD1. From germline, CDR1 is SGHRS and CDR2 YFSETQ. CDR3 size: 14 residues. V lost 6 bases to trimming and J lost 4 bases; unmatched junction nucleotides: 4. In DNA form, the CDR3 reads TGCGCCAGCACGACGACAGGGGGCACCGGGGAGCTGTTTTTT. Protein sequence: CASTTTGGTGELFF.

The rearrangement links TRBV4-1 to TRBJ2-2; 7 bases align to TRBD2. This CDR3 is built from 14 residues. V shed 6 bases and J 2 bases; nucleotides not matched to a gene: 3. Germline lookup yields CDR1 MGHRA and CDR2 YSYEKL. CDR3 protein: CASRTSYNTGELFF. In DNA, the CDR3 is TGCGCCAGCAGGACTAGCTATAACACCGGGGAGCTGTTTTTT.

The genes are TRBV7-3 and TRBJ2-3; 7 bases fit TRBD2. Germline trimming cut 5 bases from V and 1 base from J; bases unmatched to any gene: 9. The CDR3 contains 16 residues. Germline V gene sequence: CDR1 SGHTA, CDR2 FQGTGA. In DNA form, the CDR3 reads TGTGCCAGCAGCCCCGGGACTACCTCTCGCACAGATACGCAGTATTTT. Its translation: CASSPGTTSRTDTQYF.

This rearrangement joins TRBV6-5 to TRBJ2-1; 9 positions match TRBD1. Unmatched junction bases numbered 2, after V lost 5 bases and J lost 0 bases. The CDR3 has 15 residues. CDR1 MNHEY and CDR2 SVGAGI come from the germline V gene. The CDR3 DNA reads TGTGCCAGCAGTATACAGGGGGCCTCCTACAATGAGCAGTTCTTC. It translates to CASSIQGASYNEQFF.

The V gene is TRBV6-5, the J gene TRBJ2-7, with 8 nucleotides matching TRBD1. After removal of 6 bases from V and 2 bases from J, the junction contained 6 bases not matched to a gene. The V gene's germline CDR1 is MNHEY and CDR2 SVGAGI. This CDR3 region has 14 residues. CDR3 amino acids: CASRSDRATYEQYF. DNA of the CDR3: TGTGCCAGCAGATCGGACAGGGCCACCTACGAGCAGTACTTC.

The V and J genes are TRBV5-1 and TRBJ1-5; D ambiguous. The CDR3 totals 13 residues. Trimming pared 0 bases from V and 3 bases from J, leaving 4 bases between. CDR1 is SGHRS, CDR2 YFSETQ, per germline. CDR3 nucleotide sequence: TGCGCCAGCAGCTTGGCCGTCAATCAGCCCCAGCATTTT. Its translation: CASSLAVNQPQHF.

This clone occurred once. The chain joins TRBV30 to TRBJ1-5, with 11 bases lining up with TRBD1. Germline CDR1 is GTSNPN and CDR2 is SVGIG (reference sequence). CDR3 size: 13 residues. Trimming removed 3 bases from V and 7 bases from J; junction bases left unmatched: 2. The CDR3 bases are TGTGCCTGGAGGGACAGGGGGCAACAGCCCCAGCATTTT. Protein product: CAWRDRGQQPQHF. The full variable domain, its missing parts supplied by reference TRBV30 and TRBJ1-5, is SQTIHQWPATLVQPVGSPLSLECTVEGTSNPNLYWYRQAAGRGLQLLFYSVGIGQISSEVPQNLSASRPQDRQFILSSKKLLLSDSGFYLCAWRDRGQQPQHFGDGTRLSIL.

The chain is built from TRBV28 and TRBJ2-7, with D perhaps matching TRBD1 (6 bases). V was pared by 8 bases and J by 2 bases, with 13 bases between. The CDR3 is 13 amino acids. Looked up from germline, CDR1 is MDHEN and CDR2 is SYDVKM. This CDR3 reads CASLGQNPYEQYF. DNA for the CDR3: TGTGCCAGCCTCGGACAGAACCCCTACGAGCAGTACTTC.